This T cell receptor beta chain was documented in a study of CD8+ T cells in alopecia areata. Extracted RNA was reverse transcribed, and the resulting cDNA served as sequencing template. Using immunoSEQ multiplex PCR, the repertoire was profiled, and TCRdb retains in-frame clones only, with some absent. The sample lists around 160,000 clones, approximately 62% occurring once. This clone was picked up one time. As to treatment: oral pan-JAK inhibitor, 5-10 mg twice daily. Germline V gene lookup returns CDR1 SQVTM and CDR2 ANQGSEA. V lost 7 bases and J lost 5, with 14 bases in between. The CDR3 contains 13 residues.

Sequenced material: CD4+ T cells sorted from blood, taken at week 24, from a patient treated with tofacitinib. The clonotype was recovered from a human donor with alopecia areata. The chain is built from TRBV29-1 and TRBJ1-4; TRBD1 is a possible D gene (6 bases). This chain's CDR3 is CSAGIGGNEKLFF. The CDR3 DNA follows: TGCAGCGCAGGAATAGGGGGGAATGAAAAACTGTTTTTT.